This T cell receptor beta chain derives from a study of neurological immune-mediated disorders. Time point given: longitudinal time-point 1 (baseline). A total of 2 million PBMCs stored at -80 degrees C provided the unsorted libraries. Of note for this clonotype: Its specificity is not known.

The cDNA was produced through 5'RACE with 10-nucleotide random UMIs. Per sequencing run, 15-18 subjects together gave over 170 million TCR-beta sequences. TCRdb reanalysed the 5' RACE reads using MiXCR and keeps one entry per CDR3 protein. The sample gives 55,000 to 65,000 distinct CDR3 sequences, approximately 11% of which show up once; approximately 7% is in the top ten. Findings and limits, study-wide: Levels of TCR clonal expansion peaked in HTLV-1-associated myelopathy and reached their lowest in multiple sclerosis, under those of healthy controls.

This receptor was identified in a male donor with HTLV-1-associated myelopathy (HAM/TSP). The sequencing sample was made of PBMCs.

The CDR3 coding sequence is TGTGCCAGCTCGTTTGGGGAGAATGAGCAGTTCTTC. This translates into CASSFGENEQFF. The V call is TRBV6-5, the J call TRBJ2-1, with D possibly being TRBD2 (5 bases). This CDR3 is 12 amino acids long. V shed 8 bases and J shed 7 bases, with 12 bases lying between them. The V gene's germline CDR1 is MNHEY and CDR2 SVGAGI.